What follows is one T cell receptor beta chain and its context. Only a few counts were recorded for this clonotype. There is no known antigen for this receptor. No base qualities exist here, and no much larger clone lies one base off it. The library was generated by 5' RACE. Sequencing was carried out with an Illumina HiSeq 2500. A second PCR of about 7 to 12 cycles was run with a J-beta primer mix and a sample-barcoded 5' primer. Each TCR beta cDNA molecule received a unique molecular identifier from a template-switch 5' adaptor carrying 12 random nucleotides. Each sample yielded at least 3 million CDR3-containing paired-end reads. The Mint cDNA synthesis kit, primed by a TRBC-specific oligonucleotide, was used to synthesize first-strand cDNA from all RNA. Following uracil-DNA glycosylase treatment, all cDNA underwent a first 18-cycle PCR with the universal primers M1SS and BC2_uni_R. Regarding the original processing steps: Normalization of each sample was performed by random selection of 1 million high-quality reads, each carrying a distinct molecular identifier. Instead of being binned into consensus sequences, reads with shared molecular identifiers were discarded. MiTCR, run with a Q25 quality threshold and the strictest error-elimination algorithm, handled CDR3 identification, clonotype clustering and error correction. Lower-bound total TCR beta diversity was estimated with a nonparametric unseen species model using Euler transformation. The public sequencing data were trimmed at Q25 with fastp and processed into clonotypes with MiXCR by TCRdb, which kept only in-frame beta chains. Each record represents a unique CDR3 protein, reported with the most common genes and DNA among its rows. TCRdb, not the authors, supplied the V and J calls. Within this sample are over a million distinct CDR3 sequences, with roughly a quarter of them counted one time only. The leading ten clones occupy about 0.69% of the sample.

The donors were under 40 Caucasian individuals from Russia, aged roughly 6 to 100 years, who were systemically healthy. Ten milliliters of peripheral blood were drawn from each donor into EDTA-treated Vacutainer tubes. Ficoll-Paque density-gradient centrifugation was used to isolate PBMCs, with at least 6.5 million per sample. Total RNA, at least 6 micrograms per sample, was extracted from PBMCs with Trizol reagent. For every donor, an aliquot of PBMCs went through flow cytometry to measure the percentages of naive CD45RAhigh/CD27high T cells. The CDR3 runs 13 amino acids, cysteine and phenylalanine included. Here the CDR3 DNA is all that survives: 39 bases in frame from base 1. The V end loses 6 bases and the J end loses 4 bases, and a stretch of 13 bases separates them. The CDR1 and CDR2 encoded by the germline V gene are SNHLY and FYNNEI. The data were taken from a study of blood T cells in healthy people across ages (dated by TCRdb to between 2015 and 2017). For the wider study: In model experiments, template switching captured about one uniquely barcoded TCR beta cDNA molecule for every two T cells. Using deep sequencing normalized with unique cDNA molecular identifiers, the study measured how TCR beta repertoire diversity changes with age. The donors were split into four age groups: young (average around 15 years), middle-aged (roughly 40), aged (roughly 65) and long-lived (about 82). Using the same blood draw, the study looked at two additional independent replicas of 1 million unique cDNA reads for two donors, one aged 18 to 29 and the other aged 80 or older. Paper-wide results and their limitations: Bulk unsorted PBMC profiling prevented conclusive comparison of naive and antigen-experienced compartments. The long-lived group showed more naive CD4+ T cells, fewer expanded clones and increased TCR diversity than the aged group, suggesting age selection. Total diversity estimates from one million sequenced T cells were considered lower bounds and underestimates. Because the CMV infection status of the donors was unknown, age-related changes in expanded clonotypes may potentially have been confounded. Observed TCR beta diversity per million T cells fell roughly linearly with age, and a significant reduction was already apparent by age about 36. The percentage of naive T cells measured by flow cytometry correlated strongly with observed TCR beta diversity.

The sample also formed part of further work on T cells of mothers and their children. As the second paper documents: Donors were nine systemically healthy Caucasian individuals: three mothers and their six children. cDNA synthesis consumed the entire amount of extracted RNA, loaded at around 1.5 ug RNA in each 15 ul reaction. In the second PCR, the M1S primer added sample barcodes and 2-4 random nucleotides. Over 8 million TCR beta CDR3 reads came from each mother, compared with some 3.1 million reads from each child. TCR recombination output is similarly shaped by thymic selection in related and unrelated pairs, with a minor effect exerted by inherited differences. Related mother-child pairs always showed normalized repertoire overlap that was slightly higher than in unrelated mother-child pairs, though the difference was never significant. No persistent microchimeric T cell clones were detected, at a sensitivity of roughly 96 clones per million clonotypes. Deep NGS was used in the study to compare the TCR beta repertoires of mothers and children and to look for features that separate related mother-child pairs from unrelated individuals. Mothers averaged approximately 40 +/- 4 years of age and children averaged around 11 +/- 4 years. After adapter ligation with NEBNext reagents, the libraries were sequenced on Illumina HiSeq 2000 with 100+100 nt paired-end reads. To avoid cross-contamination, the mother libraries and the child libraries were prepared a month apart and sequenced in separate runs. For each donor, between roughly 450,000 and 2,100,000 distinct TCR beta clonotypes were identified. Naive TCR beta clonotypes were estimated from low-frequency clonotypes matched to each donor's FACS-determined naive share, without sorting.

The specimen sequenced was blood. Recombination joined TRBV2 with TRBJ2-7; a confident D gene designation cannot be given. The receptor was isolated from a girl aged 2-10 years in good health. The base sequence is TGTGCCAGCAGAGACCAAGACTTTTACGAGCAGTACTTC. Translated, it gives CASRDQDFYEQYF.